This T cell receptor (beta chain) was obtained from a study of cytomegalovirus exposure and HLA in healthy donors. The PCR contained 60 Vbeta and 13 Jbeta primers. Profiling relied on immunoSEQ multiplex PCR, and the TCRdb table lists in-frame clones only, not all of them. The repertoire consists of around 50,000 clones, with around 81% occurring once and the leading ten covering around 8%. This CDR3 has 20 residues. Germline trimming cut 2 bases from V and 0 bases from J; bases unmatched to any gene: 10. In germline, CDR1 is LGHNT, CDR2 FRNRAP. This clone was seen once. The source material was PBMCs. The receptor comes from a man between 25 and 39 years old in good health and CMV-seropositive. The V gene is TRBV12-5, the J gene TRBJ2-1; 13 bases align to TRBD2. CDR3 nucleotides: TGTGCTAGTGGTTTGCTGACTAGCGGGGGGCCGACGATCTCCTACAATGAGCAGTTCTTC. Translated, it gives CASGLLTSGGPTISYNEQFF.